This T cell receptor beta chain derives from a study of identical twins. Points from the study as a whole: Clonotypes of the beta chain that were abundant in cord blood carried fewer insertions (memory repertoires showed none).

As for this clonotype: Its antigen is undetermined. A junction end diverges from the germline sequence, so it may reflect a read error.

MiXCR, run by TCRdb on the 5' RACE reads, gives a single entry per CDR3 protein. The sample holds roughly 1.6 million distinct CDR3 sequences, around a third seen once. The receptor was derived from a newborn girl in good health. The sample taken for sequencing was cord blood.

The CDR3 loop reads CAGSLGRTDTQYF. The CDR3 DNA reads TGTGCCGGCAGTTTAGGGCGCACAGATACGCAGTATTTT. The gene calls are TRBV27 and TRBJ2-3; D remains ambiguous. CDR1 is MNHEY and CDR2 is SMNVEV in the germline V gene (reference sequence). This CDR3 has 13 amino acids.